A single sample is the source of the 30 T cell receptor beta chains below, sequenced in a study of T cells in Graves' hyperthyroidism and ophthalmopathy. RNA transcripts provided the source from which TCR beta CDR3 regions were amplified. HTBI primers were the set used in a first-round RT-PCR of the TCR CDR3. TCRdb passed the multiplex PCR reads through MiXCR, listing each CDR3 protein once. The repertoire has about half a million distinct CDR3 sequences, about 15% of them found once; the top ten carry about 31%. Specimen: blood. Receptors originate from a woman aged 25 to 39 with Graves' ophthalmopathy.

The gene calls are TRBV6-6 and TRBJ2-2, with a tentative D call TRBD2 (5 bases). This CDR3 is built from 18 residues. CDR1 and CDR2 (germline): MNHNY, SVGAGI (reference sequence). V was cut by 3 bases and J by 6 bases, with 23 bases left in between. CDR3 amino acids: CASSYLARRIGTAGELFF. The CDR3 nucleotides read TGTGCCAGCAGTTATCTCGCAAGGAGGATTGGTACGGCCGGGGAGCTGTTTTTT.

In this sample, this clonotype turned up many times. The chain is built from TRBV9 and TRBJ2-3, with D maybe TRBD1 (6 bases). The CDR3 has 15 residues. The germline gives CDR1 SGDLS, CDR2 YYNGEE. Trimming took off 3 bases at V and 1 base at J, with 12 bases between the two ends. CDR3 amino acids: CASSAQTGRTDTQYF. The CDR3 DNA reads TGTGCCAGCAGCGCTCAGACAGGTCGCACAGATACGCAGTATTTT.

To note about this clonotype: A much larger clone differs by one base, so this may be a read error. The chain couples TRBV7-2 to TRBJ2-7; possibly TRBD2 for D (5 bases). There are 13 residues in the CDR3. CDR1 and CDR2 (germline): SGHTA, FQGNSA. V was cut by 0 bases and J by 6 bases, with 9 bases left in between. CDR3 nucleotide sequence: TGTGCCAGCAGCTTAGCTGCGGCGGGCGAGCAGTACTTC. It translates to CASSLAAAGEQYF.

The chain employs TRBV5-6 and TRBJ2-2; D ambiguous. V lost 3 bases, J lost 2 bases, and 20 bases lay in between. Germline lookup yields CDR1 SGHDT and CDR2 YYEEEE. The CDR3 length is 18 residues. CDR3 nucleotide sequence: TGTGCCAGCAGCTCGGATTCCGTTGGACGTAGAAACACCGGGGAGCTGTTTTTT. Protein product: CASSSDSVGRRNTGELFF.

This clonotype was counted at least ten times. The V gene is TRBV2, the J gene TRBJ1-1; the D gene is possibly TRBD1 (6 bases). The CDR3 is made up of 15 amino acids. The V end lost 3 bases, the J end lost 0 bases, and 11 bases lay between the germline ends. CDR1 is SNHLY and CDR2 is FYNNEI in the germline V gene. The CDR3 nucleotides are TGTGCCAGCAGTGATTCAGGGGAGCTGAACACTGAAGCTTTCTTT. Residues: CASSDSGELNTEAFF.

This clonotype was found a few times. The chain links TRBV12-3 or TRBV12-4 to TRBJ2-2, with D perhaps TRBD2 (6 bases). The CDR3 loop spans 14 amino acids. V was cut by 5 bases and J by 6 bases, with 13 bases left in between. CDR3 region: CASSGGIAAGELFF. CDR3 nucleotide sequence: TGTGCCAGCAGTGGAGGGATAGCCGCCGGGGAGCTGTTTTTT.

To note about this clonotype: A much larger clone lies one base from this, so it may be a read error. The chain combines TRBV7-2 with TRBJ2-1; TRBD1 matches at 7 bases. Germline-derived CDR1 and CDR2 are SGHTA and FQGNSA. The junction had 10 bases not matched to a gene; V was cut back by 3 bases and J by 8 bases. The length of the CDR3 is 15 residues. The CDR3 sequence: CASSLGGQVRDEQFF. The CDR3 bases are TGTGCCAGCAGCTTGGGCGGACAGGTCAGGGATGAGCAGTTCTTC.

This clonotype has just a few counts. The chain uses TRBV27 and TRBJ2-1, with 8 nucleotides matching TRBD2. The CDR3 spans 17 residues. Germline assignment: CDR1 MNHEY and CDR2 SMNVEV (reference sequence). V was clipped by 5 bases and J by 4 bases; unmatched bases: 13. DNA for the CDR3: TGTGCCAGCAGTACTCTCGGACTAGCCGGAGTGTACAATGAGCAGTTCTTC. Protein: CASSTLGLAGVYNEQFF.

This clonotype came up many times. The chain recombines TRBV4-3 with TRBJ1-5; the match to TRBD1 covers 9 bases. With 4 bases clipped from V and 3 bases from J, the junction kept 4 bases outside the gene matches. The CDR3 spans 15 residues. CDR1 LGHNA and CDR2 YSLEER come from the germline V gene. The CDR3 coding sequence is TGCGCCAGCAGCCCCGGGACAGGGTTCAATCAGCCCCAGCATTTT. Its protein product is CASSPGTGFNQPQHF.

Remarks on this clonotype: Just one base apart from a much larger clone, this may be a read error. The chain links TRBV6-2 or TRBV6-3 to TRBJ1-1, with D tentatively TRBD1 (6 bases). Trimming removed 2 bases from V and 13 bases from J, with 14 bases in between. Germline V lookup: CDR1 MNHEY, CDR2 SVGEGT. The CDR3 totals 12 residues. The CDR3: CASSYPTGFGFF. The CDR3 DNA reads TGTGCCAGCAGTTACCCGACAGGCTTCGGTTTCTTT.

The chain recombines TRBV18 with TRBJ1-1, with 7 positions matching TRBD1. J gave up 0 bases and V 1 base, and 5 bases lay outside the gene matches. The germline V gene encodes CDR1 KGHSH and CDR2 LQKENI. The CDR3 extends over 16 amino acids. The DNA for the CDR3 is TGTGCCAGCTCACCACGATCCCAGGGGGTGAACACTGAAGCTTTCTTT. Translation: CASSPRSQGVNTEAFF. Variable domain in full (rest from reference TRBV18 and TRBJ1-1): NAGVMQNPRHLVRRRGQEARLRCSPMKGHSHVYWYRQLPEEGLKFMVYLQKENIIDESGMPKERFSAEFPKEGPSILRIQQVVRGDSAAYFCASSPRSQGVNTEAFFGQGTRLTVV.

This clonotype was found many times. The V call is TRBV20-1, the J call TRBJ2-1; TRBD1 is a possible D gene (6 bases). The CDR3 runs 14 residues. The V end lost 4 bases, the J end lost 4 bases, and 14 bases lay between the germline ends. Germline V gene data show CDR1 as DFQATT and CDR2 as SNEGSKA (reference sequence). In DNA, the CDR3 is TGCAGTGCTACGACAGGTTTGAGGTACAATGAGCAGTTCTTC. Its protein product is CSATTGLRYNEQFF.

This clonotype showed up many times. The chain combines TRBV18 with TRBJ1-5; no definite D call. This CDR3 region has 13 residues. Between the trimmed V and J ends, which lost 3 bases and 8 bases, there was a span of 11 bases. Per the germline V gene, CDR1 is KGHSH and CDR2 is LQKENI. The CDR3 protein is CASSPEGNEPQHF. The CDR3 DNA sequence: TGTGCCAGCTCACCGGAAGGGAATGAGCCCCAGCATTTT.

In this sample, this clonotype turned up a few times. This rearrangement joins TRBV13 to TRBJ2-1, with D perhaps matching TRBD2 (6 bases). The CDR3 sequence is 14 residues long. Germline V CDR1 and CDR2: PRHDT, FYEKMQ (reference sequence). The V end was cut by 2 bases, the J end by 4 bases, with 9 bases between. CDR3 loop: CASSLRTNYNEQFF. CDR3 DNA: TGTGCCAGCAGCTTACGGACTAATTACAATGAGCAGTTCTTC.

In its sample, this clonotype was seen a few times. The chain is built from TRBV4-3 and TRBJ2-3, with a tentative D call TRBD2 (6 bases). From germline, CDR1 is LGHNA and CDR2 YSLEER. The V end was cut by 1 base, the J end by 6 bases, with 14 bases between. This CDR3 has 15 amino acids. This CDR3 is CASSQAISGGDTQYF. The CDR3 DNA follows: TGCGCCAGCAGCCAAGCAATCTCTGGGGGGGATACGCAGTATTTT.

This clonotype was seen at least ten times. V usage is TRBV4-3 and J usage is TRBJ2-5; 7 bases align to TRBD1. With V trimmed by 1 base and J by 5 bases, 4 bases remained unmatched. Germline CDR1 and CDR2: LGHNA and YSLEER. The CDR3 contains 14 residues. In DNA form, the CDR3 reads TGCGCCAGCAGCCAAGGACAGGGTGGCGAGACCCAGTACTTC. Translated: CASSQGQGGETQYF.

This clonotype has just a few counts. The V gene is TRBV27, the J gene TRBJ2-6, with D perhaps matching TRBD2 (6 bases). Trimming left V 8 bases short and J 0 bases short, with 11 bases between. Germline V gene data show CDR1 as MNHEY and CDR2 as SMNVEV (reference sequence). This CDR3 contains 15 residues. The DNA of the CDR3 is TGTGCCAGCGCAGCTAGCGTCTCTGGGGCCAACGTCCTGACTTTC. Translated, it gives CASAASVSGANVLTF.

This clonotype has a count of ten or more. This chain joins TRBV12-3 or TRBV12-4 and TRBJ2-3; no firm D call. This CDR3 contains 16 residues. The V end was cut by 3 bases, the J end by 2 bases, with 15 bases between. The CDR3 DNA is TGTGCCAGCAGTTTTTTGGGCGGCTCGCACACAGATACGCAGTATTTT. Its protein is CASSFLGGSHTDTQYF.

This clonotype was picked up a small number of times. This chain connects TRBV11-3 to TRBJ2-2; D is ambiguous. The CDR3 length is 12 residues. V was trimmed by 5 bases and J by 8 bases, leaving 9 bases between them. CDR1 SGHNT and CDR2 YENEEA come from the germline V gene. This CDR3 reads CASSPPVGELFF. CDR3 DNA: TGTGCCAGCAGCCCCCCGGTGGGGGAGCTGTTTTTT.

This clonotype was counted at least ten times. The chain employs TRBV28 and TRBJ2-7; TRBD2 agrees at 7 bases. The junction had 9 bases not matched to a gene; V was cut back by 3 bases and J by 4 bases. Germline CDR1 and CDR2: MDHEN and SYDVKM. The CDR3 extends over 15 amino acids. In DNA form, the CDR3 reads TGTGCCAGCAGTTTGACCCCGGGACTAAATTACGAGCAGTACTTC. Translation gives CASSLTPGLNYEQYF.

This clonotype was seen ten or more times. The rearrangement links TRBV13 to TRBJ2-2; D is ambiguous. V lost 5 bases and J 6 bases, leaving 4 bases between the germline ends. CDR1 and CDR2 (germline): PRHDT, FYEKMQ (reference sequence). The CDR3 is made up of 11 amino acids. This CDR3 reads CASSVSGELFF. The CDR3 DNA reads TGTGCCAGCAGCGTTTCCGGGGAGCTGTTTTTT.

The chain uses TRBV18 and TRBJ2-5; the match to TRBD2 covers 8 bases. Looked up from germline, CDR1 is KGHSH and CDR2 is LQKENI. This CDR3 is 15 amino acids long. J gave up 1 base and V 2 bases, and 3 bases lay outside the gene matches. The CDR3 DNA reads TGTGCCAGCTCACCAGGACTAGCCCCCCAAGAGACCCAGTACTTC. Encoded protein: CASSPGLAPQETQYF.

This clonotype was observed a few times. This sequence joins TRBV7-9 and TRBJ1-2, with D unresolved. Germline V gene sequence: CDR1 SEHNR, CDR2 FQNEAQ (reference sequence). Trimming took off 0 bases at V and 3 bases at J, with 11 bases between the two ends. The CDR3 has 15 amino acids. In DNA, the CDR3 is TGTGCCAGCAGCTTAGCCCCAGGATCTGACTATGGCTACACCTTC. It translates to CASSLAPGSDYGYTF. The whole variable domain, filled in from reference TRBV7-9 and TRBJ1-2, reads DTGVSQNPRHKITKRGQNVTFRCDPISEHNRLYWYRQTLGQGPEFLTYFQNEAQLEKSRLLSDRFSAERPKGSFSTLEIQRTEQGDSAMYLCASSLAPGSDYGYTFGSGTRLTVV.

This clonotype was counted a few times. The chain has TRBV6-1 and TRBJ2-1; no definite D call. The CDR3 length is 14 residues. Trimming pared 3 bases from V and 5 bases from J, leaving 11 bases between. From germline, CDR1 is MNHNS and CDR2 SASEGT. Here the CDR3 reads CASSDAGYNNEQFF. DNA of the CDR3: TGTGCCAGCAGTGACGCAGGTTATAACAATGAGCAGTTCTTC.

This clonotype occurred many times. The chain employs TRBV28 and TRBJ1-3, with a tentative D call TRBD1 (6 bases). The V and J ends lost 4 bases and 0 bases respectively, with 16 bases between them. Germline loops: CDR1 MDHEN, CDR2 SYDVKM. This CDR3 comprises 17 residues. The CDR3 spells CASSSLRTGSSGNTIYF. CDR3 sequence (DNA): TGTGCCAGCAGTTCTCTACGAACAGGGAGCTCTGGAAACACCATATATTTT.

There are many counts of this clonotype. V usage is TRBV28 and J usage is TRBJ2-5; TRBD2 aligns across 8 bases. The CDR3 is made up of 15 amino acids. J was trimmed by 0 bases and V by 6 bases; bases with no gene match: 6. Germline V gives CDR1 MDHEN, CDR2 SYDVKM. The CDR3: CASSEREWYQETQYF. CDR3 nucleotide sequence: TGTGCCAGCAGCGAGCGGGAGTGGTACCAAGAGACCCAGTACTTC.

The V gene is TRBV27, the J gene TRBJ2-3; the match to TRBD2 covers 8 bases. Trimming at V came to 6 bases and at J to 3 bases, leaving 8 bases not matched to a gene. CDR1 is MNHEY, CDR2 SMNVEV, per germline (reference sequence). CDR3 length: 15 residues. CDR3 coding DNA: TGTGCCAGCAGCCCGAGTAGCGGGATGACAGATACGCAGTATTTT. This codes for CASSPSSGMTDTQYF.

This clonotype was observed a handful of times. The CDR3 region has the DNA TGTGCCAGCAGGACAAGAGACCACAATGAGCAGTTCTTC. As protein: CASRTRDHNEQFF. V usage is TRBV6-1 and J usage is TRBJ2-1; D not resolved. This CDR3 is built from 13 residues. V was clipped by 6 bases and J by 5 bases, with 11 bases between them. CDR1 and CDR2 from the germline V gene are MNHNS and SASEGT.

This chain links TRBV7-8 with TRBJ1-6; D is uncertain. The CDR3 runs to 16 residues. V lost 1 base to trimming and J lost 0 bases, with 7 bases between them. Germline CDR1 is SGHVS and CDR2 is FQNEAQ. The CDR3 DNA is TGTGCCAGCAGCTTAGAACCAAGCTCCTATAATTCACCCCTCCACTTT. Translating it yields CASSLEPSSYNSPLHF.

This clonotype turned up a few times. V gene TRBV30 combines with J gene TRBJ2-2; 8 bases are a match to TRBD2. Germline V gene sequence: CDR1 GTSNPN, CDR2 SVGIG (reference sequence). The length of the CDR3 is 14 residues. V was pared by 3 bases and J by 5 bases, with 5 bases of the junction left unmatched. As DNA, the CDR3 is TGTGCCTGGAGAACCGGGGGGGGTACCGGGGAGCTGTTTTTT. Translated, it gives CAWRTGGGTGELFF.